One and the same sample provided the 12 T cell receptor beta chains below, sequenced in a study of blood T cell repertoires in COVID-19. TCRdb keeps only in-frame clones here, not all; method: immunoSEQ multiplex PCR. The sample includes some 190,000 clones, roughly 80% seen only once; the top ten take around 15%. Sequencing input: PBMCs or T cells enriched from blood (not recorded which). The receptors shown here come from a man in his sixties who had been exposed to COVID-19.

This sequence joins TRBV6-6 and TRBJ2-1; D gene unclear. The CDR3 covers 16 residues. The ends were cut back, 6 bases at V and 2 bases at J, with 17 bases in the middle. Germline V lookup: CDR1 MNHNY, CDR2 SVGAGI (reference sequence). CDR3 coding DNA: TGTGCCAGCAGACCTGCCTATGACACCCCCTACAATGAGCAGTTCTTC. This sequence encodes CASRPAYDTPYNEQFF.

The chain joins TRBV9 to TRBJ2-1, with 9 positions matching TRBD2. From germline, CDR1 is SGDLS and CDR2 YYNGEE. This CDR3 is 14 amino acids long. The V and J ends lost 4 bases and 6 bases, in that order; junction bases with no gene match: 5. The CDR3 loop reads CASSPGTSLNEQFF. DNA for the CDR3: TGTGCCAGCAGCCCCGGGACTAGCCTCAATGAGCAGTTCTTC.

This clone showed up just a few times. The rearrangement links TRBV30 to TRBJ1-5; D is undetermined. This CDR3 contains 15 residues. In germline, CDR1 is GTSNPN, CDR2 SVGIG (reference sequence). Trimming removed 0 bases from V and 5 bases from J, with 14 bases in between. The CDR3: CAWSVEGGLHQPQHF. The CDR3 DNA reads as TGTGCCTGGAGTGTAGAGGGAGGGCTTCATCAGCCCCAGCATTTT.

J is TRBJ2-3 and V is TRBV19, with D uncertain. From germline, CDR1 is LNHDA and CDR2 SQIVND (reference sequence). V lost 6 bases and J lost 2, with 12 bases in between. There are 14 residues in the CDR3. DNA of the CDR3: TGTGCCAGTAGCCGAGGTCCGCTCACAGATACGCAGTATTTT. Its translation: CASSRGPLTDTQYF.

The chain links TRBV2 to TRBJ2-7; 8 bases align to TRBD2. Germline lookup yields CDR1 SNHLY and CDR2 FYNNEI. J was trimmed by 4 bases and V by 7 bases; bases with no gene match: 3. The CDR3 covers 12 residues. CDR3 loop: CASMASGYEQYF. The CDR3 DNA reads TGTGCCAGCATGGCTAGCGGGTACGAGCAGTACTTC.

The chain is built from TRBV10-3 and TRBJ1-1; possibly TRBD1 for D (6 bases). Germline V lookup: CDR1 ENHRY, CDR2 SYGVKD. Trimming removed 3 bases from V and 6 bases from J, with 14 bases in between. The CDR3 extends over 14 amino acids. The CDR3 spells CAISEQGRGPEAFF. Written as DNA, the CDR3 is TGTGCCATCAGTGAACAGGGCCGGGGACCTGAAGCTTTCTTT.

The J gene is TRBJ2-7, the V gene TRBV18; D call uncertain. Trimming took 1 base from V and 5 from J, leaving 3 bases between them. Per the germline V gene, CDR1 is KGHSH and CDR2 is LQKENI. This CDR3 is built from 11 residues. The CDR3 coding sequence is TGTGCCAGCTCACCACGAGACGAGCAGTACTTC. Protein: CASSPRDEQYF.

The J gene is TRBJ2-1, the V gene TRBV7-2; the D is unclear. CDR3 length: 13 amino acids. The germline CDR1 and CDR2 sequences are SGHTA and FQGNSA. V lost 4 bases, J lost 9 bases, and 13 bases lay in between. The DNA of the CDR3 is TGTGCCAGCAGCTCACTCTCCCGTAGTGAGCAGTTCTTC. Amino acid sequence: CASSSLSRSEQFF.

This clone was seen just once. The chain couples TRBV2 to TRBJ2-1; TRBD2 matches 13 bases. Germline assignment: CDR1 SNHLY and CDR2 FYNNEI. V lost 6 bases to trimming and J lost 0 bases; unmatched junction nucleotides: 2. There are 16 residues in the CDR3. The CDR3 here is CASRRTSGSSYNEQFF. CDR3 coding DNA: TGTGCCAGCAGACGGACTAGCGGGAGCTCCTACAATGAGCAGTTCTTC.

This clone was observed a handful of times. The chain carries TRBV29-1 and TRBJ1-2; TRBD1 aligns across 7 bases. Germline V gives CDR1 SQVTM, CDR2 ANQGSEA. The CDR3 is 14 residues long. J was trimmed by 7 bases and V by 4 bases; bases with no gene match: 12. As DNA, the CDR3 is TGCAGCGTTGTAGGCCCCAACAGGGGTGGTGGCTACACCTTC. This encodes CSVVGPNRGGGYTF.

This clone was seen once. The chain uses TRBV21-1 and TRBJ1-6. TRBV21-1 is reported as a pseudogene. The CDR3 runs to 17 residues. The CDR3 loop reads CASSRQGRGAYNSPLHF. CDR3 coding DNA: TGTGCCAGCAGCAGGCAAGGGAGGGGGGCCTATAATTCACCCCTCCACTTT.

The chain has TRBV6-5 and TRBJ2-1; 9 bases are shared with TRBD2. The CDR3 has 15 amino acids. The ends lost 5 bases at V and 7 bases at J; junction bases unmatched: 9. Germline V gene sequence: CDR1 MNHEY, CDR2 SVGAGI. Written as DNA, the CDR3 is TGTGCCAGCAGTCCTTGGGGACTAGCAGAGAATGAGCAGTTCTTC. This gives the protein CASSPWGLAENEQFF.